The 6 T cell receptor beta chains in this list originate from one sample, sequenced in a study of blood T cells in healthy people across ages. A second PCR, run for 7 to 11 cycles, used a sample-barcoded 5' primer plus a J-beta primer mix. TCRdb used MiXCR to reprocess the 5' RACE reads, holding one entry per CDR3 protein. The sample has roughly 1.4 million distinct CDR3 sequences, 59% seen once. Specimen: blood. Receptors originate from a man younger than 35 in good health.

V is TRBV6-5 and J is TRBJ2-3; a weak D match, TRBD2 (6 bases). CDR3 length equals 12 residues. Trimming took off 10 bases at V and 4 bases at J, with 12 bases between the two ends. From germline, CDR1 is MNHEY and CDR2 SVGAGI. In DNA form, the CDR3 reads TGTGCCACCCTAGCGCCCCCAGATACGCAGTATTTT. Residues: CATLAPPDTQYF.

The genes are TRBV10-3 and TRBJ1-1, with a weak D call TRBD1 (5 bases). CDR1 ENHRY and CDR2 SYGVKD come from the germline V gene. The CDR3 contains 14 residues. V dropped 3 bases and J dropped 10 bases, with 18 bases sitting between them. The CDR3 here is CAISDPGGSSRAFF. The CDR3 DNA reads TGTGCCATCAGTGACCCCGGGGGTTCTTCACGAGCTTTCTTT.

This clonotype was counted a few times. The rearrangement links TRBV20-1 to TRBJ1-2, with D possibly matching TRBD1 (5 bases). The CDR3 length is 12 residues. Trimming took off 6 bases at V and 6 bases at J, with 14 bases between the two ends. Germline V lookup: CDR1 DFQATT, CDR2 SNEGSKA (reference sequence). The DNA for the CDR3 is TGCAGTGCCGCAGGGAGGATGGATGGCTACACCTTC. This encodes CSAAGRMDGYTF.

The CDR3 coding sequence is TGCAGCGCCCCCGGGGAGGAGGACTATGGCTACACCTTC. It is translated as CSAPGEEDYGYTF. This chain connects TRBV29-1 to TRBJ1-2; D ambiguous. Germline loops: CDR1 SQVTM, CDR2 ANQGSEA. The CDR3 has 13 amino acids. V lost 7 bases, J lost 3 bases, and 15 bases lay in between.

This clonotype has just one count. This chain joins TRBV6-5 and TRBJ2-1, with a weak D call TRBD1 (5 bases). With 6 bases removed from V and 4 bases from J, the gap between germline ends came to 19 bases. The CDR3 covers 16 residues. Germline CDR1 is MNHEY and CDR2 is SVGAGI. This chain's CDR3 is CASRSGRRGIYNEQFF. The CDR3 region has the DNA TGTGCCAGCAGGTCAGGGCGGCGTGGAATATACAATGAGCAGTTCTTC.

The chain combines TRBV15 with TRBJ1-4; D may be TRBD1 (6 bases). V was shortened by 5 bases and J by 8 bases, with 12 bases between the two germline ends. CDR1 is LNHNV, CDR2 YYDKDF, per germline (reference sequence). The CDR3 consists of 13 residues. For the CDR3, the DNA is TGTGCCACCAGCCCCAGGGGAGGGGAAAAACTGTTTTTT. Amino acids: CATSPRGGEKLFF.